The count of the clone carrying this T cell receptor beta chain is one. Its antigen is not identified. This sample stems from a study of shared clonotypes between healthy human individuals. Study-level points and caveats: Sharing across four donors was highest in naive CD4 (approximately 5%) and lowest in memory CD8 (around 0.4%). Genetic and exposure-history diversity was limited by the small donor number. Among donors, sharing of clonotypes was expected to be affected by sequencing depth.

Investigators spread the genomic DNA of each subset evenly over several immunoSEQ plates. The assay was immunoSEQ multiplex PCR, and TCRdb's table has in-frame clones only and misses some. The sample lists around 2,000,000 clones, over 85% occurring once. Cells designated naive CD8 were CD45RO-negative and were positively selected for CCR7, with terminally differentiated effector memory CD45RA+ cells excluded. CDR3 length: 11 residues. The V and J ends lost 3 bases and 5 bases respectively, with 8 bases between them. CDR1 is DFQATT and CDR2 is SNEGSKA in the germline V gene (reference sequence). The TCR sequence derives from a man aged 18-30 years in good health. The sample taken for sequencing was naive CD8+ T cells sorted from blood. The chain employs TRBV20-1 and TRBJ2-7, with D unclear. CDR3 nucleotide sequence: TGCAGTGCTAGCCCCCAGGACGAGCAGTACTTC. This codes for CSASPQDEQYF.